This TCR beta chain was sequenced in a study of cytomegalovirus exposure and HLA in healthy donors. Looking at the study overall: The 110 million or so unique TCR beta sequences, from approximately 170 million T cells, were found by an earlier analysis. Some 85 million unique TCRs, all from HLA-typed donors, were included in an early release of the data.

The primer mix had 60 Vbeta and 13 Jbeta primers. Using immunoSEQ multiplex PCR, the repertoire was profiled, and TCRdb retains in-frame clones only, with some absent. The sample yields 150,000 to 200,000 clones, nearly 80% seen once. Points on this clone: Its target is not known.

CDR3 size: 13 residues. CDR1 and CDR2 from the germline V gene are MNHNS and SASEGT. Trimming at V came to 6 bases and at J to 16 bases, leaving 13 bases not matched to a gene. Study-level points and caveats: Judged likely to be a sequencing artifact was a cluster of highly shared sequence variants.

This clonotype was obtained from a female donor in good health and CMV-seronegative. The chain is built from TRBV6-1 and TRBJ1-3; 9 bases align to TRBD1. Sequencing was done on a sample of PBMCs. The CDR3 region has the DNA TGTGCCAGCAGCGACTTCGACAGGGGGAGAAGTTATTTT. Its translation is CASSDFDRGRSYF.